The 19 T cell receptor beta chains in this list originate from one sample, sequenced in a study of tumor-infiltrating lymphocytes in primary liver carcinoma. TCR beta cDNA came from about 500 ng total RNA, primed with a constant-region primer. Slightly modified ARM-PCR served as the procedure for the TCR beta libraries. These libraries came from three rounds of nested multiplex PCR. Primers for the first two PCR rounds were TRBV1-TRBV30 forward primers and a C-beta reverse primer (roughly 10 cycles per round). TCRdb re-analysed the multiplex PCR reads in MiXCR, keeping a single row per CDR3 protein. This sample yields more than 150,000 distinct CDR3 sequences, of which over 50% are seen a single time; 72% belongs to the top ten. Out of unsorted whole blood came the blood RNA, and germline DNA was extracted as well. Material for sequencing was peripheral blood. The receptor set was obtained from a man aged 40-49 years with primary liver carcinoma and hepatitis B virus infection.

In this sample, this clonotype turned up a few times. The CDR3 bases are TGCGCCAGCAGTGAGCCGACATCTGGCTACACCTTC. This translates into CASSEPTSGYTF. The V and J genes are TRBV10-2 and TRBJ1-2; no reliable D call. Trimming took off 2 bases at V and 7 bases at J, with 8 bases between the two ends. The CDR3 loop spans 12 amino acids. Looked up from germline, CDR1 is WSHSY and CDR2 is SAAADI.

This rearrangement joins TRBV6-1 to TRBJ2-3; 10 bases fit TRBD2. CDR3 length: 16 amino acids. Germline CDR1 is MNHNS and CDR2 is SASEGT. CDR3 in amino acids: CVSSDPGTSGTDTQYF. CDR3 in DNA: TGTGTCAGTAGTGACCCGGGGACTAGCGGCACAGATACGCAGTATTTT.

The J gene is TRBJ2-1, the V gene TRBV11-2, with 14 positions matching TRBD2. The CDR3 has 19 residues. The ends lost 4 bases at V and 8 bases at J; junction bases unmatched: 16. From germline, CDR1 is SGHAT and CDR2 FQNNGV. This CDR3 is CASSSPLTGTSGSWYEQFF. The CDR3 region has the DNA TGTGCCAGCAGCTCCCCATTAACCGGGACTAGCGGGAGTTGGTATGAGCAGTTCTTC.

The chain carries TRBV10-3 and TRBJ1-5; D is uncertain. The length of the CDR3 is 12 residues. Trimming cost V 6 bases and J 7 bases, with 10 bases left between them. Germline V gives CDR1 ENHRY, CDR2 SYGVKD. This chain's CDR3 is CAISTETQPQHF. The CDR3 DNA reads as TGTGCCATCAGCACTGAGACCCAGCCCCAGCATTTT.

This clonotype was picked up a small number of times. V is TRBV6-6 and J is TRBJ1-1; no definite D call. This CDR3 is 14 amino acids long. Germline assignment: CDR1 MNHNY and CDR2 SVGAGI (reference sequence). V lost 0 bases, J lost 3 bases, and 8 bases lay in between. The CDR3 nucleotides are TGTGCCAGCAGTTACTCGAGTGGGGACACTGAAGCTTTCTTT. This translates into CASSYSSGDTEAFF.

The chain recombines TRBV7-9 with TRBJ2-1; the match to TRBD2 covers 9 bases. Germline V gene lookup returns CDR1 SEHNR and CDR2 FQNEAQ (reference sequence). The CDR3 is 14 residues long. The V and J ends lost 3 bases and 10 bases, in that order; junction bases with no gene match: 7. DNA for the CDR3: TGTGCCAGCAGCTTTGCGGGAGGGCCAGGCGAGCAGTTCTTC. Translated: CASSFAGGPGEQFF.

This chain connects TRBV4-1 to TRBJ2-7; perhaps TRBD1 as D (5 bases). This CDR3 has 13 residues. The V end lost 1 base, the J end lost 4 bases, and 8 bases lay between the germline ends. Germline loops: CDR1 MGHRA, CDR2 YSYEKL. DNA of the CDR3: TGCGCCAGCAGCCAAGGCAGGGTATACGAGCAGTACTTC. This encodes CASSQGRVYEQYF.

The chain is built from TRBV4-2 and TRBJ1-1; no reliable D call. The CDR3 covers 15 residues. The V gene lost 1 base and the J gene lost 4 bases, with 13 bases spanning the gap. Germline loops: CDR1 LGHNA, CDR2 YNFKEQ. The CDR3 coding sequence is TGTGCCAGCAGCCAAGGTCGGGGTGGGAGCACTGAAGCTTTCTTT. It yields the protein CASSQGRGGSTEAFF.

V is TRBV29-1 and J is TRBJ2-3; 9 nucleotides align to TRBD2. Germline CDR1 and CDR2: SQVTM and ANQGSEA. Trimming removed 3 bases from V and 4 bases from J; junction bases left unmatched: 17. This CDR3 has 18 residues. The chain's CDR3 is CSVDGLAGAPDTADTQYF. For the CDR3, the DNA is TGCAGCGTTGATGGTTTAGCGGGAGCCCCGGATACCGCAGATACGCAGTATTTT.

This clonotype was detected a few times. The chain combines TRBV6-1 with TRBJ1-1; D perhaps matches TRBD1 (5 bases). Germline values: CDR1 MNHNS, CDR2 SASEGT. V was cut by 3 bases and J by 4 bases, with 12 bases left in between. The CDR3 consists of 14 residues. The CDR3 DNA is TGTGCCAGCAGTGACGGGACGGGGAGCACTGAAGCTTTCTTT. Translated: CASSDGTGSTEAFF.

The chain has TRBV20-1 and TRBJ2-3, with 10 bases aligning to TRBD2. Looked up from germline, CDR1 is DFQATT and CDR2 is SNEGSKA (reference sequence). The CDR3 consists of 16 residues. With V trimmed by 2 bases and J by 4 bases, 9 bases remained unmatched. As DNA, the CDR3 is TGCAGTGCTAGAAGGCCAGCGGGAGGGCAGGCAGATACGCAGTATTTT. It codes for CSARRPAGGQADTQYF.

Concerning this clonotype itself: At one end, the junction sequence differs from germline, possibly due to a read error. The chain carries TRBV4-2 and TRBJ2-1; possibly TRBD2 for D (5 bases). Germline V gives CDR1 LGHNA, CDR2 YNFKEQ. The CDR3 sequence is 16 residues long. The CDR3 sequence is CTSSQAVDASNNEQFF. The CDR3 DNA is TGTACCAGCAGCCAAGCGGTGGATGCCAGTAACAATGAGCAGTTCTTC.

The chain employs TRBV4-1 and TRBJ2-3, with 8 bases matching TRBD2. The V gene end was trimmed by 3 bases and the J gene end by 9 bases; junction bases not matched to a gene: 14. Looked up from germline, CDR1 is MGHRA and CDR2 is YSYEKL. There are 16 residues in the CDR3. In DNA, the CDR3 is TGCGCCAGCAGCCAGCCGGGACTAGTGGGAGGGGGGACGCAGTATTTT. It specifies CASSQPGLVGGGTQYF.

This clonotype was seen just once. J is TRBJ1-1 and V is TRBV6-6, with 11 bases lining up with TRBD1. Germline loops: CDR1 MNHNY, CDR2 SVGAGI (reference sequence). The CDR3 has 13 amino acids. V shed 2 bases and J 11 bases; nucleotides not matched to a gene: 4. CDR3 sequence (DNA): TGTGCCAGCAGTTACCCCCGGGACAGGGGGGCTTTCTTT. It is translated as CASSYPRDRGAFF.

As concerns this clonotype: A read error may account for a junction end that differs from germline. The chain has TRBV5-6 and TRBJ2-1; 10 nucleotides line up with TRBD1. Germline loops: CDR1 SGHDT, CDR2 YYEEEE. The CDR3 is 13 residues long. CDR3 amino acids: CVSRQGAGNEQFF. CDR3 DNA: TGTGTCAGCAGACAGGGGGCCGGCAATGAGCAGTTCTTC.

This chain links TRBV6-1 with TRBJ2-2; the D gene is possibly TRBD2 (5 bases). The germline CDR1 and CDR2 sequences are MNHNS and SASEGT. Trimming took 5 bases from V and 6 from J, leaving 10 bases between them. The CDR3 is 13 amino acids. The CDR3 nucleotides are TGTGCCAGCAGTCCAAGCGGTGCCGGGGAGCTGTTTTTT. Its translation is CASSPSGAGELFF.

This chain joins TRBV6-6 and TRBJ1-6; TRBD1 agrees at 9 bases. The V and J ends lost 6 bases and 7 bases, in that order; junction bases with no gene match: 10. Germline CDR1 reads MNHNY; CDR2 reads SVGAGI (reference sequence). This CDR3 is 16 amino acids long. The CDR3 sequence is CASRPPDRGENSPLHF. The CDR3 DNA reads as TGTGCCAGCAGACCACCGGACAGGGGAGAAAATTCACCCCTCCACTTT.

This clonotype was recorded at least ten times. This chain uses TRBV6-6 with TRBJ2-3; D gene ambiguous. Trimming left V 6 bases short and J 2 bases short, with 18 bases between. The V gene's germline CDR1 is MNHNY and CDR2 SVGAGI (reference sequence). This CDR3 is 16 amino acids long. The CDR3 reads CASSLSPGSPTDTQYF. In DNA, the CDR3 is TGTGCCAGCAGCCTCTCACCGGGTAGCCCCACAGATACGCAGTATTTT.

On this clonotype itself: Relative to the germline gene, one junction end is altered; a read error may explain this. The rearrangement links TRBV11-1 to TRBJ2-1; 9 nucleotides align to TRBD1. The CDR3 is 15 residues long. Per the germline V gene, CDR1 is SGHAT and CDR2 is FQDESV (reference sequence). The CDR3 is CVSGFTGTGKNKQFF. CDR3 in DNA: TGTGTCAGCGGCTTCACCGGGACAGGGAAGAATAAGCAGTTCTTC.